This TCR beta chain was retrieved from a study of T cell repertoires in cytomegalovirus infection. About the research overall: Indicated by public TCR beta signatures were CMV infection and matching HLA type.

The count of this clonotype is one. Its antigen is not known. Germline CDR1 is LNHDA and CDR2 is SQIVND (reference sequence). The CDR3 length is 13 residues. Trimming removed 5 bases from V and 7 bases from J, with 12 bases in between. TCRdb reanalysed the reads using MiXCR and keeps one entry per CDR3 protein. The sample has more than 250,000 distinct CDR3 sequences, roughly 25% seen once. The rearrangement joins TRBV19 to TRBJ1-5, with D possibly matching TRBD1 (5 bases). The clonotype originates from a human donor in good health (CMV status not recorded). Some clones in this sample may be carry-over from other donors' samples. The sample was cultured PBMCs, taken from culture after CMV antigen stimulation. The CDR3 reads CASSPGTGQPQHF. CDR3 nucleotides: TGTGCCAGTAGTCCAGGGACTGGGCAGCCCCAGCATTTT.